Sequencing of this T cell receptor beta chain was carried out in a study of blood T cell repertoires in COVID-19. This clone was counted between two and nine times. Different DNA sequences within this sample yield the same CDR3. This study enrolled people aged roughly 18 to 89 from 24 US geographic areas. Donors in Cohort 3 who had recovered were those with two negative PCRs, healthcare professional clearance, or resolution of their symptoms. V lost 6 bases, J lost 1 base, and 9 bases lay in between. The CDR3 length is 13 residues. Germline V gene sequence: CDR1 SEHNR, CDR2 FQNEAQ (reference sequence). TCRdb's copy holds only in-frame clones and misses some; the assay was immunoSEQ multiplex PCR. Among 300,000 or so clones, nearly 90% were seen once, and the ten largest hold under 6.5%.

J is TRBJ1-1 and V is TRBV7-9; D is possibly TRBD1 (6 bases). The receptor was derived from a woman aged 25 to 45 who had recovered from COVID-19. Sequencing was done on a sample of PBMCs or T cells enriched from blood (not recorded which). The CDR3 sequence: CASSRQENTEAFF. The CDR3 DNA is TGTGCCAGCAGTAGACAGGAGAACACTGAAGCTTTCTTT.